This entry features one T cell receptor beta chain sequence. What it recognizes is unknown. PCR was performed a second time for about 6 to 12 cycles using a sample-barcoded 5' primer and a J-beta primer mix. TCRdb passed the 5' RACE reads through MiXCR, listing each CDR3 protein once. The data contain around 1,100,000 distinct CDR3 sequences, 35% to 45% of them seen just once; the ten biggest clones take up 13%. This sample is part of a study of blood T cells in healthy people across ages. The study's findings and limits: Diversity estimates from one million T cells were considered underestimates. Naive and antigen-experienced cells could not be conclusively compared, given unsorted PBMCs.

The CDR3 has 17 amino acids. Per the germline V gene, CDR1 is SGHTA and CDR2 is FQGNSA. Trimming at V came to 3 bases and at J to 3 bases, leaving 10 bases not matched to a gene. The chain employs TRBV7-2 and TRBJ1-3; 8 bases are shared with TRBD1. The source is a man in his late teens or twenties in good health. Sequenced: blood. The CDR3 sequence is CASSLRGDRWGGNTIYF. The CDR3 nucleotides read TGTGCCAGCAGCTTGAGGGGGGACAGGTGGGGTGGAAACACCATATATTTT. The full variable domain, in which reference TRBV7-2 and TRBJ1-3 provide the parts outside the CDR3, is GAGVSQSPSNKVTEKGKDVELRCDPISGHTALYWYRQSLGQGLEFLIYFQGNSAPDKSGLPSDRFSAERTGGSVSTLTIQRTQQEDSAVYLCASSLRGDRWGGNTIYFGEGSWLTVV.